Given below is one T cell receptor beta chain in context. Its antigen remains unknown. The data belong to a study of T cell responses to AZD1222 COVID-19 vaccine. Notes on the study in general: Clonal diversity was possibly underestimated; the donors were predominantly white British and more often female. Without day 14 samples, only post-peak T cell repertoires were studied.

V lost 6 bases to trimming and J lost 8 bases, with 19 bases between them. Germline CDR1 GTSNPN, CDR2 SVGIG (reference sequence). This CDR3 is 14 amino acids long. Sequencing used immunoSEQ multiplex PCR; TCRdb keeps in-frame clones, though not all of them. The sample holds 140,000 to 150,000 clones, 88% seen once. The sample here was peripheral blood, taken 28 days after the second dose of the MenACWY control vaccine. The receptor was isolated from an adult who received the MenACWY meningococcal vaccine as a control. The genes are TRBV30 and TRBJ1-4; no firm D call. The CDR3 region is CACISVAGEEKLFF. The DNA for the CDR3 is TGTGCCTGTATCTCAGTGGCCGGGGAGGAAAAACTGTTTTTT.